Given below is one T cell receptor beta chain in context. This clone has more than one count but fewer than ten. Its antigen target is currently unknown. No base quality values were provided; no much bigger clone lies one nucleotide off. This entry is derived from a study of T cells in localized non-small cell lung cancer (TCRdb year 2020). With respect to the entire study: Comparing tumors with uninvolved tumor-adjacent lungs, the study looked at the T cell repertoires of approximately 250 patients with early-stage NSCLC. All 240 or so NSCLC patients in the cohort were treatment-naive and had localized lung tumors that were resected. The mean age of the NSCLC patients was roughly 63 years, with about 120 men and 110 or so women. What the study reported, not specific to this receptor: Higher blood T cell density associated with longer overall survival, while higher adjacent-lung clonality associated with shorter survival. Uninvolved tumor-adjacent lung showed the highest T cell clonality, higher than tumor, which suggests more focused antigenic responses in the uninvolved tumor-adjacent lung. A median of around 50 of the top 100 tumor clones were detected in paired uninvolved adjacent lung, and 28 of these tumor clones were also found among the top 100 clones of the paired uninvolved adjacent lung. Multi-region tumor sequencing was not performed, so intratumor heterogeneity could not be excluded. Because of the exploratory design, TCR variables were selected using unadjusted p-values without false-discovery rate correction.

The CDR1 and CDR2 encoded by the germline V gene (reference sequence) are SGHNT and YYREEE. Its CDR3 holds 16 amino acids, cysteine through phenylalanine. The entry retains the CDR3 DNA only, 48 bases that are in frame from base 1. Clipping removes 4 bases from V and 10 bases from J, with 14 as the unmatched junction base count. TCR beta CDR3 regions were sequenced from DNA using the immunoSEQ Assay. From the authors' description of their analysis: T cell density was computed as TCR beta template counts normalized to usable DNA estimated by amplifying housekeeping genes. The preseqR package was used to estimate richness by extrapolating to 400,000 templates for PBMC samples and to 120,000 templates for tissue samples. Clonality was defined by subtracting Pielou's evenness from one. Differential abundance testing on productive amino-acid clonotypes, with a minimum total count of 5 and an alpha of 0.1, was used to identify tissue-enriched TCRs. Repertoire overlap between compartments was quantified with the Jaccard Index and Morisita Overlap Index. TCR beta CDR3s were clustered by GLIPH together with public tetramer-defined viral CDR3s, and at least three viral sequences plus V-gene enrichment were required for viral motifs. What TCRdb holds here is the immuneACCESS table cut down to in-frame rearrangements. Part of the clones is not present; checked against another copy, under half of the missing clones reflect an unresolved V gene, and the others are unexplained. V and J calls and clone size are those listed in that table; D and trimming were worked out from the DNA. The sample data list 30,000 to 50,000 clones, and 70% to 80% of these were observed just once. The ten largest clones represent 30% to 35% of the sample.

At diagnosis, peripheral blood, uninvolved tumor-adjacent lung and tumor were collected and were preserved as a mix of fresh-frozen and FFPE material. For TCR repertoire profiling, the blood samples were analyzed as peripheral blood mononuclear cells. The V and J segments used are TRBV5-4 and TRBJ2-2, with TRBD2 identical over 9 junction bases. The sequences come from PBMCs, collected before any cancer treatment. The receptor was isolated from a woman between 35 and 75 years old with stage II squamous cell lung carcinoma. The CDR3 protein sequence reads: CASSREGGLAEQELFF. The nucleotide sequence reads TGTGCCAGCAGCCGGGAGGGGGGACTAGCTGAACAGGAGCTGTTTTTT.